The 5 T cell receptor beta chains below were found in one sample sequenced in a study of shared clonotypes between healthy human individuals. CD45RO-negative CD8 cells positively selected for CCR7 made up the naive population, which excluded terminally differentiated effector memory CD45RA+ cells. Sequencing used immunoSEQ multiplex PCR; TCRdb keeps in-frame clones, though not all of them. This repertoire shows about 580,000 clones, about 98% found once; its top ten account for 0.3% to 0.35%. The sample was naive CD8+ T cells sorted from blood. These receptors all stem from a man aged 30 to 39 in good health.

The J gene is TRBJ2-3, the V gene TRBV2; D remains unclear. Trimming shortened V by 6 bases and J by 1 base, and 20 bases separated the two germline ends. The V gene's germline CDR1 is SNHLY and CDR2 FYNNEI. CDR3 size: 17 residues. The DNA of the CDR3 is TGTGCCAGCAGCACTCTCGGCGACTCCCCACGCACAGATACGCAGTATTTT. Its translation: CASSTLGDSPRTDTQYF.

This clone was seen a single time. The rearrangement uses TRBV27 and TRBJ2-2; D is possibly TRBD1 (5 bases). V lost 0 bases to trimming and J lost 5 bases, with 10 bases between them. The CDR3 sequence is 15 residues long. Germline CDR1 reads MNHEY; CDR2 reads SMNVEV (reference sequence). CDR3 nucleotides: TGTGCCAGCAGTTTATCGGCAGGGTGGACCGGGGAGCTGTTTTTT. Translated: CASSLSAGWTGELFF.

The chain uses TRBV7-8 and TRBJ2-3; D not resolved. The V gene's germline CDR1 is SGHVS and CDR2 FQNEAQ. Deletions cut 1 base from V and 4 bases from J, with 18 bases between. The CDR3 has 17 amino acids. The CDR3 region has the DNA TGTGCCAGCAGCTTAGAAGTCGCAGGAAGGTCGGCAGATACGCAGTATTTT. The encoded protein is CASSLEVAGRSADTQYF.

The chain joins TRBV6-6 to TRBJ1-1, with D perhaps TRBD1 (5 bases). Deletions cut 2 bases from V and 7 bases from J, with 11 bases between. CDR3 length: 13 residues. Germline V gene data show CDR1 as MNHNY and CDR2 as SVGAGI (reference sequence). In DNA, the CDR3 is TGTGCCAGCAGTTACCACCGGGACCTTGAAGCTTTCTTT. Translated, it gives CASSYHRDLEAFF.

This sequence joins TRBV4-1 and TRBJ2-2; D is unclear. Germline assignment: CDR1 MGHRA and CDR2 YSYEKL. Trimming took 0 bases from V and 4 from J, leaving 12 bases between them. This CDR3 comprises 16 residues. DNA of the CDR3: TGCGCCAGCAGCCAAGATGTGGGCCTAACCACCGGGGAGCTGTTTTTT. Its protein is CASSQDVGLTTGELFF.